This T cell receptor beta chain appears in the sequencing data of a study of T-cell reconstitution after alpha-beta-depleted transplantation in children. Germline V gene sequence: CDR1 SNHLY, CDR2 FYNNEI. There are 12 residues in the CDR3. On this clonotype: Its ends do not fully match the called genes, so a read error is possible.

Unique molecular identifiers were incorporated when the TCRbeta library was constructed. TCRdb re-analysed the PCR reads in MiXCR, keeping a single row per CDR3 protein. Of around 370,000 distinct CDR3 sequences in the sample, approximately 10% were seen once. This receptor was taken from a human donor who donated a stem cell graft to a child with acute lymphoblastic leukemia. The chain combines TRBV2 with TRBJ1-2; tentatively, D is TRBD1 (5 bases). The input for sequencing was PBMCs from the stem cell graft donor, taken from the stem cell graft. Here the CDR3 reads CSSSEGWDGLSF. The DNA of the CDR3 is TGTTCCAGCAGTGAAGGGTGGGACGGACTTTCCTTC.